The text below deals with one T cell receptor (beta chain). The sample comes from a study of blood T cell repertoires in COVID-19. There are 11 residues in the CDR3. Germline CDR1 is SNHLY and CDR2 is FYNNEI. Trimming took off 7 bases at V and 3 bases at J, with 7 bases between the two ends. Clones were read by immunoSEQ multiplex PCR, and TCRdb kept only the in-frame ones, dropping some. The table lists more than 150,000 clones, approximately 85% of them singletons. The sequenced material came from peripheral blood. This rearrangement joins TRBV2 to TRBJ2-7, with D perhaps matching TRBD2 (5 bases). This receptor was identified in an elderly woman with acute or convalescent COVID-19. The CDR3 spells CASNGGYEQYF. The CDR3 DNA reads as TGTGCCAGCAACGGAGGCTACGAGCAGTACTTC.